The present entry profiles one T cell receptor beta chain with its context. This entry comes from a study of T cells after yellow fever vaccination. TCRdb re-called the 5' RACE reads with MiXCR, one entry per CDR3 protein. The sample lists about 170,000 distinct CDR3 sequences; around 10% were seen once. The CDR3 runs to 13 residues. The J segment lost 8 bases and the V segment lost 6 bases, leaving 6 bases of the junction unmatched. The germline V gene has CDR1 SQVTM and CDR2 ANQGSEA. The receptor was isolated from a man younger than 35 who received the YFV17D yellow fever vaccine. The sequences come from CD8+ T cells sorted from PBMCs, collected 15 days after the yellow fever booster vaccination. This chain links TRBV29-1 with TRBJ1-6; TRBD1 agrees at 8 bases. CDR3 in DNA: TGCAGCGTGGCGACAGGGGAGGATTCACCCCTCCACTTT. Its protein is CSVATGEDSPLHF.